The T cell receptor (beta chain) under discussion was sequenced for a study of blood T cell repertoires in COVID-19. Study background: T cells, B-cell-depleted T cells, or PBMCs provided the cDNA or gDNA that served as material.

Deletions cut 4 bases from V and 5 bases from J, with 17 bases between. CDR1 MDHEN and CDR2 SYDVKM come from the germline V gene. This CDR3 comprises 16 residues. Libraries were prepared by immunoSEQ multiplex PCR; TCRdb keeps only in-frame clonotypes and omits some of them. The sample yields fewer than 200,000 clones, roughly 91% seen once. What was sequenced was peripheral blood. The receptor's source is a man aged 35 to 55 with active or convalescent COVID-19. The genes are TRBV28 and TRBJ1-4; D remains unclear. The CDR3 sequence is CASSSPLTWLNEKLFF. The CDR3 DNA sequence: TGTGCCAGCAGTTCCCCCCTGACATGGTTAAATGAAAAACTGTTTTTT.